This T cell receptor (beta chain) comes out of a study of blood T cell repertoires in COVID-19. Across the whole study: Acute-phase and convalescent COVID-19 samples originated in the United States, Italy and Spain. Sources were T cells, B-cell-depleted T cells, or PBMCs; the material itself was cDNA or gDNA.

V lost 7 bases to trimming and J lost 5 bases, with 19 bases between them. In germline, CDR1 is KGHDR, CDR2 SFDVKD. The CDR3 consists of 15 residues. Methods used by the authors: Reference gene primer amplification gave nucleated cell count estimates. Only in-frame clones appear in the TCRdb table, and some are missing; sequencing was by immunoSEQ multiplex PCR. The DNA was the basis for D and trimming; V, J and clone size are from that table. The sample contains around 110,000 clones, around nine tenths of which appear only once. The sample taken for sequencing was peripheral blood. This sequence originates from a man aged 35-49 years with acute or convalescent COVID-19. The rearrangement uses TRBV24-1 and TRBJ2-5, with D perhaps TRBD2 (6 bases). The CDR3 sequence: CATSASDRPWETQYF. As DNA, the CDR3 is TGTGCCACCAGCGCTAGCGACAGACCCTGGGAGACCCAGTACTTC.